This T cell receptor beta chain emerged from a study of cytotoxic CD8 clonotypes in ibrutinib-treated CLL. On the study more broadly: Response samples were obtained once patients had received a median roughly 11 months of treatment, range 6 to 36.

Germline CDR1 is SNHLY and CDR2 is FYNNEI. The J segment lost 5 bases and the V segment lost 0 bases, leaving 11 bases of the junction unmatched. The CDR3 length is 17 residues. A note on this clone: The antigen is unknown.

With sequencing, the targeted depth ranged from 1 in 200,000 to 1 in 1 million T cells. Repertoires were generated with immunoSEQ multiplex PCR, while TCRdb's copy carries only in-frame clones and drops some. The sample includes about 300,000 clones, around 76% of them seen just once. Study results and caveats: Private clonotypes, not public ones, expanded at ibrutinib response.

The rearrangement links TRBV2 to TRBJ2-7, with 9 bases lining up with TRBD1. This specimen was PBMCs, taken at disease progression, from a patient treated with ibrutinib. This sequence was found in a human donor with chronic lymphocytic leukemia. The DNA for the CDR3 is TGTGCCAGCAGTGAAGCGTGGGCCGGGACAGGGAACAACGAGCAGTACTTC. It translates to CASSEAWAGTGNNEQYF.